This T cell receptor (beta chain) was observed in a study of cytomegalovirus exposure and HLA in healthy donors (TCRdb year 2017). A note on the overall study: In an earlier analysis of 450 to 750 of the donors, approximately 260 Gb of sequence data and approximately 120 million unique TCR beta sequences from 150 million to 200 million T cells were reported. In the later analysis, no new phenotypic data were used to find candidate immune exposures; instead, reliance was placed on TCR beta sequences and their occurrence across donors. In a later analysis, previously published TCR beta repertoires from several hundred donors were re-analyzed and high-resolution HLA genotyping was added so that TCR occurrence patterns could be studied. In an earlier analysis of 500 to 650 of the donors, high-throughput TCR beta sequencing was used to judge whether each TCR beta V gene segment behaved as functional or pseudogenic. The study profiled the T cell repertoires of hundreds of subjects by immunosequencing and related them to cytomegalovirus serostatus. A separate validation cohort of about 110 different subjects was used in addition to the approximately 700-subject first cohort. The number of typed donors differed by locus: roughly 629-630 for A, B, C, DRB1 and DQB1; some 500 for DQA1; 606 for DPA1; and 400 to 480 for DPB1. In a later genetic analysis, genome-wide SNP genotypes for 398 of the 666 donors were used, and that subset was treated as a discovery cohort. To predict cytomegalovirus infection status, the study brought together high-throughput TCR immunosequencing, statistical association of individual TCRs with disease status, and machine learning. Among several hundred genotyped donors of the cohort, an average of around 250,000 unique TCR beta nucleotide sequences was sequenced per donor, of which 15% to 20% were non-productive. Roughly 300 gigabases of sequencing data and tens of millions of unique TCR sequences were included in an early release covering around 600 HLA-typed donors. The study aimed to test whether signatures of past pathogen exposure could be identified by cataloging public T cell receptors. All discovery cohort repertoires had been generated on a single sequencing platform. HLA typing covered class I and class II loci at four-digit resolution. Of the 398 genotyped donors, 65% to 90% fell in the genetic ancestry cluster associated with self-reported Caucasian donors. Alongside the repertoire data, information on donor age, sex, ethnicity and CMV serostatus was compiled. Because of strong linkage in the cohort, 4 to 6 DR-DQ haplotypes were treated as single units for association and clustering. General conclusions and limits of the study: Roughly uniform sequencing depth across donors was assumed in presence/absence analyses, although this assumption may not hold. Because some donors lacked HLA typing at each locus, the association tests relied only on the typed subset. An association between a missense DCLRE1C variant and V-gene and J-gene trimming of TCR beta chains was found in a later genetic analysis and replicated in an independent cohort. A group of highly shared sequence variants was considered likely to be a technical artifact of the sequencing pipeline. A later genetic analysis reported fewer N-insertions in productive TCRs among donors in an Asian-associated ancestry cluster than the approximately 700-donor mean. In both the original and validation cohorts, the classifier was reported to diagnose cytomegalovirus status with high specificity and sensitivity. In vitro tests confirmed that three of the cytomegalovirus-associated TCR beta chains recognize cytomegalovirus antigens. Correlated functional status among segregating V segments might be attributable to linkage disequilibrium, but an unknown experimental factor could not be ruled out. Some IMGT-functional V segments, including TRBV6-2 and TRBV6-3, could not be told apart with the 87-base-pair reads, so those segments were excluded. A later analysis found that HLA-associated TCR beta chains were more clonally expanded and had lower generation probabilities than equally common non-associated chains. A later analysis associated about 16,000 TCR beta sequences with specific HLA alleles at a false discovery rate of 0.05. In this cohort, only TCR beta chains were sequenced, and detectable features were limited by the absence of alpha or paired-chain data. According to a later analysis, most CMV-associated TCR beta chains appeared to be HLA-restricted, and the HLA associations seemed to be driven largely by CMV exposure. In a later analysis, the rate of TCR association differed among HLA loci, with DRB1 alleles having the most associated TCRs and HLA-C alleles having the fewest. An earlier analysis of some 560 of the donors showed that most TCR beta V segments appeared in productive rearrangements either about 87% or about 30% of the time, which broadly matched IMGT annotations. Approximately 16 rarely observed V segments, including chromosome 9 orphons, were excluded from the earlier analysis of about 610 of the donors because counts were too low. A later analysis reported that several top co-occurrence clusters appeared linked to parvovirus B19, influenza, CMV and Epstein-Barr virus. CMV serostatus was the only immune exposure information available for the cohort. A total of 150 or so TCR beta chains were listed by the study as associated with cytomegalovirus. A further reported finding was that TCR beta sequences accurately predicted the HLA-A and HLA-B alleles for most subjects in the first cohort. Across donors, most TCR sequences were observed very rarely, whereas some public TCRs were present in many individuals. It was suggested by the authors that the approach could potentially be generalized to other disease states and immunological phenotypes. When HLA alleles, especially DR and DQ, strongly co-occurred, TCR associations were difficult to assign to individual alleles.

For this chain, trimming is 0 bases at the V end and 5 bases at the J end, and the number of junction bases without a gene match is 9. Reading from cysteine to phenylalanine, the CDR3 counts 18 amino acids. Kept here is only the CDR3 DNA, which spans 54 bases and is read in frame from base 1. CDR1 and CDR2 were assigned from the germline V gene as LGHNA and YNFKEQ. Receptor amplification or capture employed the immunoSEQ multiplex PCR assay. For the multiplex PCR, a mixture combining 60 forward primers for TCR Vbeta segments and 13 reverse primers for TCR Jbeta segments was used. A multiplex PCR assay on genomic DNA amplified the CDR3 region of rearranged TCR beta genes. Amplified TCR beta libraries were sequenced as 87-base-pair reads on the Illumina HiSeq System. Under the source paper's analysis protocol: A later analysis tallied around 80 million unique TCR beta chains across the 700 or so repertoires, and around 9.9 million of those chains were shared by two or more donors. A nearest-neighbor algorithm error-corrected the raw reads and collapsed the reads into unique sequences, merging closely related sequences to remove PCR and sequencing errors. To assign V, D and J gene segments, CDR3 sequences were aligned to IMGT reference sequences. For a sequence to be retained, a match of at least six nucleotides was required to both a V gene segment and a J gene segment. A rearrangement counted as productive if the CDR3 had no stop codons and remained in frame with V and J, and every other rearrangement counted as non-productive. CDR3 was defined according to IMGT convention as the region running from the second conserved V-encoded cysteine to the conserved J-encoded phenylalanine. Sequences without an unambiguous match to a single V gene segment were excluded from the earlier analysis of a few hundred of the donors. In an earlier analysis of around 600 of the donors, V segments were called functional above 56.7% productive rearrangements and were called segregating when the between-donor standard deviation exceeded 5%. A statistical classification framework was built to diagnose cytomegalovirus status from the catalog of TCR beta chain sequences. A later analysis assigned V and J genes by comparing TCR nucleotide sequences with IMGT/GENE-DB human TR gene sequences. A later analysis assigned CDR3 sequences and most-parsimonious VDJ recombination scenarios with the TCRdist pipeline. In a later analysis, each TCR beta chain was defined by its CDR3 amino acid sequence together with its V-gene family, and reads lacking a unique V-gene family were excluded. To address suspected cross-contamination and a sequencing artifact, a later analysis removed approximately 600 highly shared, low-generation-probability nucleotide sequences. A later analysis calculated a clonal expansion index for each public chain from normalized within-repertoire ranks of inferred template counts. Generation probabilities in a later analysis came from a VDJ recombination model fitted to out-of-frame rearrangements, and those results were checked against IGoR. In a later analysis, hypergeometric tests were used to score TCR-TCR, TCR-HLA and TCR-CMV co-occurrence, with a repertoire-size bias correction applied to TCR pairs. To estimate false discovery rates, a later analysis permuted the HLA or CMV assignments 20 times. In a later analysis, co-occurring TCRs were grouped using DBSCAN, with TCRdist sequence similarity added in when clustering inside HLA-allele-positive subsets. For co-occurrence clustering, repertoires with fewer than 30,000 or more than 120,000 public chains were excluded, along with about five repertoires with anomalous nucleotide sharing. The immuneACCESS repertoire file appears here via TCRdb, limited to in-frame rearrangements. These files lack a portion of the clones; in checked studies, under half of the deficit traces to unresolved V genes, and the cause of the others is not known. V, J and clone size are taken as reported in that table, and D and trimming were inferred from the DNA itself. This sample lists under 110,000 clones; 65% to 75% were detected once. Jointly, the top ten make up under 2% of the sample.

Remarks on this clone: The antigen this receptor binds is unknown. Within one base of it there is no much larger clone, and no base qualities were kept.

The cohort consisted of some 730 healthy bone marrow donors. At the time of sampling, every cohort member was nominally healthy, though immune exposures that went unrecorded were likely present. The donor tested CMV seronegative and was one of the 352 seronegative cohort members. Every donor gave a peripheral blood sample, and the peripheral blood mononuclear cells from that sample were used for TCR beta sequencing. Genomic DNA was extracted from the blood cell samples with the Qiagen DNeasy Blood Extraction Kit. Sequences were obtained from PBMCs. The chain employs TRBV4-2 and TRBJ2-2; 10 of the junction bases match TRBD2. This clonotype originated in a middle-aged woman in good health and CMV-seronegative. Read as DNA, the sequence is TGTGCCAGCAGCCAAGACCAGACTAGCGGGCTTACTACCGGGGAGCTGTTTTTT. This translates into CASSQDQTSGLTTGELFF.